Here is one TCR beta chain with its context. Its antigen is not known. The record originates from a study of monozygotic twins with inflammatory bowel disease. From its re-call of the 5' RACE reads, TCRdb lists each CDR3 protein once, without DNA. The repertoire table contains about 140,000 distinct CDR3 sequences. Germline V gives CDR1 SGHRS, CDR2 YFSETQ. The CDR3 has 19 amino acids. Findings of the study overall: Versus healthy twins, IBD patients showed fewer clonotypes shared with others, especially with disease activity.

This sequence originates from a human donor with ulcerative colitis or Crohn's disease, or a healthy co-twin of an affected twin (not recorded which). The sequenced sample was blood. V is TRBV5-1 and J is TRBJ2-3; with no DNA, the TCRdb D assignment of TRBD1 cannot be verified. Here the CDR3 reads CASSSRQGASIGRTDTQYF.